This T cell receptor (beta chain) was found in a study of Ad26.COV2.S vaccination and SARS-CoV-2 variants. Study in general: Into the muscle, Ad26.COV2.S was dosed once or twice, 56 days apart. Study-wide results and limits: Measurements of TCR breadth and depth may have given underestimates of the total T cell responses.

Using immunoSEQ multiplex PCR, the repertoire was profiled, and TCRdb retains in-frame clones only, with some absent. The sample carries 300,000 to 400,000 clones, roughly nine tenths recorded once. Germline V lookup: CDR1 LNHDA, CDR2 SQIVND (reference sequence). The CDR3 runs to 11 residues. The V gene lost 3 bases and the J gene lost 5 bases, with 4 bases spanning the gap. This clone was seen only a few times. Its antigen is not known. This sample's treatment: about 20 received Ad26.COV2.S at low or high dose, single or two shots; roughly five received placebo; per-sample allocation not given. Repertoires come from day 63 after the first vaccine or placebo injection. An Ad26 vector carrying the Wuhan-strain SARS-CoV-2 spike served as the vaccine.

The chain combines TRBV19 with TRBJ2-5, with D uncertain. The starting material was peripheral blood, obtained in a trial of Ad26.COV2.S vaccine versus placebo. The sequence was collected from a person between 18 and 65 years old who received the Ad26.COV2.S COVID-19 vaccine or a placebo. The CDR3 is CASSILETQYF. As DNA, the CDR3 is TGTGCCAGTAGTATCCTCGAGACCCAGTACTTC.